What follows are 10 T cell receptor beta chains derived from one specimen sequenced in a study of T cell responses to AZD1222 COVID-19 vaccine. Method: immunoSEQ multiplex PCR; TCRdb's copy keeps in-frame clones and lacks some. The sample records some 150,000 clones, roughly 94% being singletons. This sample comprised peripheral blood, obtained on day 0 of MenACWY control vaccination. All receptors derive from an adult in good health.

The chain has TRBV10-3 and TRBJ1-2; a weak D match, TRBD1 (6 bases). This CDR3 has 14 amino acids. Germline values: CDR1 ENHRY, CDR2 SYGVKD. Trimming cost V 6 bases and J 3 bases, with 14 bases left between them. In DNA, the CDR3 is TGTGCCATCAGATACAGGGTGGGGGACTATGGCTACACCTTC. This gives the protein CAIRYRVGDYGYTF.

This clone came up once. The V and J genes are TRBV10-3 and TRBJ2-7, with unresolved D. V lost 3 bases and J 3 bases, leaving 18 bases between the germline ends. This CDR3 has 16 residues. Germline V gene data show CDR1 as ENHRY and CDR2 as SYGVKD. CDR3 nucleotide sequence: TGTGCCATCAGTGACCCCGCGGTTGGGGTCATCTACGAGCAGTACTTC. Amino acid sequence: CAISDPAVGVIYEQYF.

The V and J genes are TRBV9 and TRBJ1-1, with no clear D. Trimming shortened V by 0 bases and J by 1 base, and 13 bases separated the two germline ends. Germline CDR1 and CDR2: SGDLS and YYNGEE. The CDR3 loop spans 16 amino acids. The CDR3 DNA is TGTGCCAGCAGCGTAGGGGCCACCCTAACGAACACTGAAGCTTTCTTT. Protein: CASSVGATLTNTEAFF.

The chain employs TRBV7-9 and TRBJ2-2, with no clear D. Trimming left V 2 bases short and J 5 bases short, with 18 bases between. The CDR3 is 17 residues long. Looked up from germline, CDR1 is SEHNR and CDR2 is FQNEAQ (reference sequence). Here the CDR3 reads CASSLRVGRVRTGELFF. In DNA, the CDR3 is TGTGCCAGCAGCTTAAGGGTGGGAAGGGTCCGGACCGGGGAGCTGTTTTTT.

The J gene is TRBJ1-1, the V gene TRBV30; no clear D. Trimming removed 2 bases at V and 0 bases at J, with 7 bases between. The CDR3 spans 13 residues. Looked up from germline, CDR1 is GTSNPN and CDR2 is SVGIG (reference sequence). The CDR3: CAWSNSLNTEAFF. The CDR3 DNA reads TGTGCCTGGAGTAATAGCCTGAACACTGAAGCTTTCTTT. Full variable domain (outside the CDR3, taken from reference TRBV30 and TRBJ1-1): SQTIHQWPATLVQPVGSPLSLECTVEGTSNPNLYWYRQAAGRGLQLLFYSVGIGQISSEVPQNLSASRPQDRQFILSSKKLLLSDSGFYLCAWSNSLNTEAFFGQGTRLTVV.

This chain uses TRBV21-1 with TRBJ2-2; the D call TRBD2 from the table was never checked on the DNA. TRBV21-1 is listed as a pseudogene. The CDR3 covers 18 residues. In DNA form, the CDR3 reads TGTGCCAGCAGCAAAGGATGCGGGAGAAAGGGGAACACCGGGGAGCTGTTTTTT. It translates to CASSKGCGRKGNTGELFF.

In its sample, this clone was seen a few times. The chain recombines TRBV5-1 with TRBJ1-3, with no clear D. The CDR3 covers 14 residues. CDR1 and CDR2 (germline): SGHRS, YFSETQ. Trimming shortened V by 0 bases and J by 2 bases, and 6 bases separated the two germline ends. The DNA for the CDR3 is TGCGCCAGCAGCTTGGCCGCCGCTGGAAACACCATATATTTT. Its protein is CASSLAAAGNTIYF.

The chain links TRBV7-2 to TRBJ1-1, with 10 bases aligning to TRBD1. Losses at the gene ends were 2 bases for V and 3 bases for J; bases not matched to a gene: 6. This CDR3 region has 16 residues. Germline values: CDR1 SGHTA, CDR2 FQGNSA. The CDR3 DNA follows: TGTGCCAGCAGCTTAATTCGGGACAGGGGTCACACTGAAGCTTTCTTT. Protein product: CASSLIRDRGHTEAFF.

V usage is TRBV5-5 and J usage is TRBJ2-5; 15 nucleotides match TRBD2. J lost 4 bases, V lost 4 bases, and 5 bases had no gene match. The CDR3 covers 16 residues. In germline, CDR1 is SGHKS, CDR2 YYEKEE (reference sequence). The CDR3 reads CASSRPGLAGGETQYF. Here the CDR3 DNA reads TGTGCCAGCAGCAGGCCGGGACTAGCGGGAGGAGAGACCCAGTACTTC.

The V call is TRBV9, the J call TRBJ2-5; the D is unclear. Germline V lookup: CDR1 SGDLS, CDR2 YYNGEE. Trimming took off 0 bases at V and 1 base at J, with 7 bases between the two ends. The CDR3 has 14 amino acids. The CDR3 reads CASSVGGSQETQYF. CDR3 coding DNA: TGTGCCAGCAGCGTAGGTGGTAGCCAAGAGACCCAGTACTTC. The full variable domain, rest sourced from reference TRBV9 and TRBJ2-5, is DSGVTQTPKHLITATGQRVTLRCSPRSGDLSVYWYQQSLDQGLQFLIQYYNGEERAKGNILERFSAQQFPDLHSELNLSSLELGDSALYFCASSVGGSQETQYFGPGTRLLVL.